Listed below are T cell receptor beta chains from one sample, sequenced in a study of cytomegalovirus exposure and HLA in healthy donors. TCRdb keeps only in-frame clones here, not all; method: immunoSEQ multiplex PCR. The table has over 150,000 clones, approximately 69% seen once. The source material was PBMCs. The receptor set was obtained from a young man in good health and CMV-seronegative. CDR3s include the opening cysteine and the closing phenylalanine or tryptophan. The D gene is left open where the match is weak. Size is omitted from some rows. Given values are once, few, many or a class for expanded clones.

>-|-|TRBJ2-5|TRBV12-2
TGTGCAAGTCCACCTAATAGCGGGGGAACTGGAGAGACCCAGTACTTC
CASPPNSGGTGETQYF
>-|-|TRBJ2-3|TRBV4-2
TGTGCCAGCAGCCAAGAAGGAGAGGGAAGTGATACGCAGTATTTT
CASSQEGEGSDTQYF
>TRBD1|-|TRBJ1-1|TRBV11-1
TGTGCCAGCAGCGCCGACAGGGCGAACACTGAAGCTTTCTTT
CASSADRANTEAFF
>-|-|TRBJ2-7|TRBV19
TGTGCCAGTAGTATAGATTCAGACACTGAGCAGTACTTC
CASSIDSDTEQYF
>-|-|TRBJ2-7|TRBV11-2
TGTGCCAGCAGCTTAATGGGGACACTACCCTACGAGCAGTACTTC
CASSLMGTLPYEQYF
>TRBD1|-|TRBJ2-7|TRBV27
TGTGCCAGCAGTTCCTCCGGGACAGGATACGAGCAGTACTTC
CASSSSGTGYEQYF
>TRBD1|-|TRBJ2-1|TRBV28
TGTGCCAGCAGTTCCGGGGACAGGGTCCGTAAGCAGTTCTTC
CASSSGDRVRKQFF
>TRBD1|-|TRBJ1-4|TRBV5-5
TGTGCCAGCAGCTACATCGCGGCGGGACAGTTTAATGAAAAACTGTTTTTT
CASSYIAAGQFNEKLFF
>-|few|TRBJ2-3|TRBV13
TGTGCCAGCAGCTTATCGCTAGCTTCAGATACGCAGTATTTT
CASSLSLASDTQYF
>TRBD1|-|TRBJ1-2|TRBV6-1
TGTGCCAGCAGCCCGGGACAGAATGATGGCTACACCTTC
CASSPGQNDGYTF
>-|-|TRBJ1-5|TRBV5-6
TGTGCCAGCAGCTTGGCAGGGGTGGGGCAGCCCCAGAATTTT
CASSLAGVGQPQNF
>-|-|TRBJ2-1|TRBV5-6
TGTGCCAGCAGCTTGGGTCAAAGGAGCTCCTACAATGAGCAGTTCTTC
CASSLGQRSSYNEQFF
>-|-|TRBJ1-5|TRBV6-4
TGTGCCAGCAGTGACTCTCCCGGTCGGTGGCCCCAGCATTTT
CASSDSPGRWPQHF
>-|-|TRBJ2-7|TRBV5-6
TGTGCCAGTGGGGTGGGAGGTGGGAGCTCCTACGAGCAGTACTTC
CASGVGGGSSYEQYF
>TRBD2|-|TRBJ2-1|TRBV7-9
TGTGCCAGCAGCTCAAGCAGGCGGGGGGTCAGGAATGAGCAGTTCTTC
CASSSSRRGVRNEQFF
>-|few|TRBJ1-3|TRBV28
TGTGCCACCTCGCTCCGGGGCACCATATATTTT
CATSLRGTIYF
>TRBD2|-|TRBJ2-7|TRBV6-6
TGTGCCAGCAGTCCTCTGCCTAGCGGGGGCTACGAGCAGTACTTC
CASSPLPSGGYEQYF
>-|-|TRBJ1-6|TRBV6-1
TGTGCCAGCAGGTATCGGGGAGATAATTCACCCCTCCACTTT
CASRYRGDNSPLHF
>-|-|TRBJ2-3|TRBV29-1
TGCAGCGTTGTCAGGGAAGGGGCAGATACGCAGTATTTT
CSVVREGADTQYF
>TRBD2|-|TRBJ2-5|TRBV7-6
TGTGCCAGCAGCCTGAGCAGCGGGGGGGGCTCAAACCAAGAGACCCAGTACTTC
CASSLSSGGGSNQETQYF
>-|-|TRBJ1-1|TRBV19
TGTGCCAGTAGGAGACTCGCGAACACTGAAGCTTTCTTT
CASRRLANTEAFF
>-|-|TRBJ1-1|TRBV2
TGTGCCAGCAGGGACGACAGGAACACTGAAGCTTTCTTT
CASRDDRNTEAFF
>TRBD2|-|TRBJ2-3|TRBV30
TGTGCCTGGAGTGAGGCGCGGGGGGTGAGAGATACGCAGTATTTT
CAWSEARGVRDTQYF
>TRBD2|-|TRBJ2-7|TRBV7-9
TGTTCCAGCAGCTCCATCACTAGCGGGGCCTACGAGCAGTACTTC
CSSSSITSGAYEQYF
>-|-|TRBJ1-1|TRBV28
TGTGCGGGGGGGTCCAACACTGAAGCTTTCTTT
CAGGSNTEAFF
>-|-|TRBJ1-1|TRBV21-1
TGTGCCAGCAGCACGACAGGGAACACTGAAGCTTTCTTT
CASSTTGNTEAFF